This T cell receptor (beta chain) was sequenced for a study of PD-L1 blockade in urothelial cancer. As for this clone: Its target is not known.

Profiling relied on immunoSEQ multiplex PCR, and the TCRdb table lists in-frame clones only, not all of them. The sample gives tens of thousands of clones, approximately 77% of which show up once; about 2.9% is in the top ten. The study, taken as a whole, reports: Patients with below-median pretreatment blood clonality survived longer.

CDR1 and CDR2 from the germline V gene are MDHEN and SYDVKM. The V and J ends lost 3 bases and 3 bases respectively, with 12 bases between them. This CDR3 spans 14 amino acids. The receptor was derived from a man between 65 and 85 years old with urothelial cancer. The chain uses TRBV28 and TRBJ2-7, with D hard to call. The source material was PBMCs, sampled around atezolizumab (anti-PD-L1) treatment. As DNA, the CDR3 is TGTGCCAGCAGTTTTGGCCTGGGCCTCTACGAGCAGTACTTC. Its translation: CASSFGLGLYEQYF.